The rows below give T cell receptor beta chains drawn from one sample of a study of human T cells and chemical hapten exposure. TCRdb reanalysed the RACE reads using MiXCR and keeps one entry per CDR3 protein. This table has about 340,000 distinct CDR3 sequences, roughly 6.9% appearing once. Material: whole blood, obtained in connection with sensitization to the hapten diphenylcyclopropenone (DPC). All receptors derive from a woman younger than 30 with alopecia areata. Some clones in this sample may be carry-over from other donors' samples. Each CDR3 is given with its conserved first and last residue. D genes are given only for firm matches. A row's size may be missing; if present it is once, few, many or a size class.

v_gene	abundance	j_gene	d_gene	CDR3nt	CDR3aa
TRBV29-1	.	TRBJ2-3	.	TGCAGCGTGGGCGGGCCGGGGCACAGCACAGATACGCAGTATTTT	CSVGGPGHSTDTQYF
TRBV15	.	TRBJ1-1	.	TGTGCCACCAGCAGATCACAGGTGCACACTGAAGCTTTCTTT	CATSRSQVHTEAFF
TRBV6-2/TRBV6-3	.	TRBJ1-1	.	TGTGCCAGCAGTTACTCGGACAGCGGCACTGAAGCTTTCTTT	CASSYSDSGTEAFF
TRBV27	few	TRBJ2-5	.	TGTGCCAGCAGTTTCCGCCTAATAGGGGCAGACCGAAAGGAGGGCCAGTACTTC	CASSFRLIGADRKEGQYF
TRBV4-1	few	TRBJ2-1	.	TGCGCCAGCAGTCACCAAGGGAAGCAGGTGGAGCAGTTCTTC	CASSHQGKQVEQFF
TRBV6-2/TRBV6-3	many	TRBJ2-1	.	TGTGCCAGTTCCTTATGGGCGGGGGCACACAATGAGCAGTTCTTC	CASSLWAGAHNEQFF
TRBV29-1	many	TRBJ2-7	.	TGCAGCGTTGAACCCACTAACTCCTACGAGCAGTACTTC	CSVEPTNSYEQYF
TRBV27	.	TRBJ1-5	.	TGTGCCAGCAGTTTACTCGTAAACAATCAGCCCCAGCATTTT	CASSLLVNNQPQHF
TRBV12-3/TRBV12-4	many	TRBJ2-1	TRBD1	TGTGCCAGCAGTTTATGGACAGGGGACAACAATGAGCAGTTCTTC	CASSLWTGDNNEQFF
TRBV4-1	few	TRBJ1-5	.	TGCGCCAGCAGCCACACAGGAACTCAGCCCCAGCATTTT	CASSHTGTQPQHF
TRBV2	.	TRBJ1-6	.	TGTGCCAGCGGAAGGATCTATAATTCACCCCTCCACTTT	CASGRIYNSPLHF
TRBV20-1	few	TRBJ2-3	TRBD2	TGCAGTGCTAGTACGGGACTAGCCACAGATACGCAGTATTTT	CSASTGLATDTQYF
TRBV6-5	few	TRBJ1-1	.	TGTGCCAGCAGTCGAACTCTTGACACTGAAGCTTTCTTT	CASSRTLDTEAFF
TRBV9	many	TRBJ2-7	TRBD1	TGTGCCAGCAGCGGCCGGGACAGTTTCCACGAGCAGTACTTC	CASSGRDSFHEQYF
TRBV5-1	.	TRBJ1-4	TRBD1	TGCGCCAGCAGCTTGGCCGGGACAGGGAATGAAAAACTGTTTTTT	CASSLAGTGNEKLFF
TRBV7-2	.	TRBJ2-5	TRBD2	TGTGCCAGCAGCTTAGGGATGGCTAGCGGGGGGGTGGTTGGAGAGACCCAGTACTTC	CASSLGMASGGVVGETQYF
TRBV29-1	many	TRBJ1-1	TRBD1	TGCAGCGTTGAATGGGGGACAGGGGGCACTGAAGCTTTCTTT	CSVEWGTGGTEAFF
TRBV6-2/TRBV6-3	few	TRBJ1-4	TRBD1	TGTGCCAGCAGTTACTCGGGACAGATTAATGAAAAACTGTTTTTT	CASSYSGQINEKLFF
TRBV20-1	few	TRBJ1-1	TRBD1	TGCAGTGCTAAGGGACAGCCGTTTGGAGCTTTCTTT	CSAKGQPFGAFF
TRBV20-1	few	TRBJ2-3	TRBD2	TGCAGTGCCGAGAGGGTAGTTAGCGGGGCCGATACGCAGTATTTT	CSAERVVSGADTQYF
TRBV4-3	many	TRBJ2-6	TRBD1	TGCGCCAGCAGCCGGGACAGGGACTCTGGGGCCAACGTCCTGACTTTC	CASSRDRDSGANVLTF
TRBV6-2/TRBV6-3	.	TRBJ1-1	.	TGTGCCAGCAGTTACTCAAGAGGGAGAAACACTGAAGCTTTCTTT	CASSYSRGRNTEAFF
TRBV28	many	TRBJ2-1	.	TGTGCCAGCAGTTTCGTTGGTGAGCAGTTCTTC	CASSFVGEQFF